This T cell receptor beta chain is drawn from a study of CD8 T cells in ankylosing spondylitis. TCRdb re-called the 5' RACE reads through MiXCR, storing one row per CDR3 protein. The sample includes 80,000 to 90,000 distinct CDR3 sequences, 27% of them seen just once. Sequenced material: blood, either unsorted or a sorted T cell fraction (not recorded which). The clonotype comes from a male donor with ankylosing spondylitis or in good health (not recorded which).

CDR3 loop: CASSPYGTATGELFF. In DNA, the CDR3 is TGTGCCAGCAGCCCCTACGGGACAGCGACCGGGGAGCTGTTTTTT. The chain is built from TRBV2 and TRBJ2-2, with TRBD1 matching 7 bases. Germline assignment: CDR1 SNHLY and CDR2 FYNNEI. After removal of 6 bases from V and 5 bases from J, the junction contained 9 bases not matched to a gene. CDR3 length: 15 amino acids.